This T cell receptor (beta chain) was obtained from a study of T cell responses to AZD1222 COVID-19 vaccine. General study results and limits: White British ancestry dominated among donors, who included more females, and clonal diversity was possibly underestimated. Dominant at 160-218 and 743-854, vaccine-associated CD4 TCRs also spanned spike. Spike-specific TCR breadth and depth both grew after two AZD1222 doses.

Method: immunoSEQ multiplex PCR; TCRdb's copy keeps in-frame clones and lacks some. Among 110,000 or so clones listed, 88% were seen once. V was cut by 0 bases and J by 8 bases, with 7 bases left in between. Looked up from germline, CDR1 is LGHDT and CDR2 is YNNKEL (reference sequence). The CDR3 is made up of 12 amino acids. Remarks on this clone: Antigen: not known.

This receptor was identified in an adult who received the AZD1222 COVID-19 vaccine. Sample: peripheral blood, taken 28 days after the second AZD1222 dose. The chain links TRBV3-1 (or the pseudogene TRBV3-2) to TRBJ1-2; no definite D call. This CDR3 is CASSQERLGYTF. CDR3 nucleotide sequence: TGTGCCAGCAGCCAAGAAAGATTGGGCTACACCTTC.